Listed below are T cell receptor beta chains from one sample, sequenced in a study of identifying expanded T cells in peripheral blood. The table came from immunoSEQ multiplex PCR; TCRdb's copy has only in-frame clones and leaves some out. The sample lists 50,000 to 60,000 clones; approximately 79% were seen once. The source material was blood. These receptors were collected from a person aged 18-70 years in good health. Both conserved end residues are part of each CDR3. Each record gives: V gene, J gene, clone size, D gene, CDR3 DNA, CDR3 protein. A D gene is named only where the DNA matches it firmly. Some rows have no size entry. The others give once, few or many, or a class for an expanded clone.

V gene: TRBV6-1
J gene: TRBJ2-4
clone size: NA
D gene: NA
CDR3 DNA: TGTGCCAGCAGTGAAATTGGTTTAGCCAAAAACATTCAGTACTTC
CDR3 protein: CASSEIGLAKNIQYF

V gene: TRBV7-3
J gene: TRBJ2-6
clone size: NA
D gene: NA
CDR3 DNA: TGTGCCAGCAGCTCACAGGGTACCGGGGCCAACGTCCTGACTTTC
CDR3 protein: CASSSQGTGANVLTF

V gene: TRBV6-5
J gene: TRBJ2-2
clone size: NA
D gene: NA
CDR3 DNA: TGTGCCAGCAGTGCTAGTGTCAGCACCGGGGAGCTGTTTTTT
CDR3 protein: CASSASVSTGELFF

V gene: TRBV12-5
J gene: TRBJ1-3
clone size: medium-sized
D gene: TRBD1
CDR3 DNA: TGTGCTAGTGGCCAGGGGGGTGGAAACACCATATATTTT
CDR3 protein: CASGQGGGNTIYF

V gene: TRBV19
J gene: TRBJ2-3
clone size: once
D gene: NA
CDR3 DNA: TGTGCCAGTAGTATAGGAGGGCAGGTCACAGATACGCAGTATTTT
CDR3 protein: CASSIGGQVTDTQYF

V gene: TRBV19
J gene: TRBJ1-2
clone size: NA
D gene: NA
CDR3 DNA: TGTGCCAGTAGTATAGGCCCCAGCGGTAGGGAATATGGCTACACCTTC
CDR3 protein: CASSIGPSGREYGYTF

V gene: TRBV14
J gene: TRBJ2-6
clone size: NA
D gene: TRBD2
CDR3 DNA: TGTGCCAGCAGCTCGGGGGGGTACTCTGGGGCCAACGTCCTGACTTTC
CDR3 protein: CASSSGGYSGANVLTF

V gene: TRBV30
J gene: TRBJ1-2
clone size: NA
D gene: TRBD1
CDR3 DNA: TGTGCCTCCTACAGGGGGCCGGAGGGCTACACCTTC
CDR3 protein: CASYRGPEGYTF

V gene: TRBV9
J gene: TRBJ2-1
clone size: NA
D gene: NA
CDR3 DNA: TGTGCCAGCAGCGACCCCGGCCGGTACAATGAGCAGTTCTTC
CDR3 protein: CASSDPGRYNEQFF

V gene: TRBV6-5
J gene: TRBJ2-7
clone size: NA
D gene: NA
CDR3 DNA: TGTGCCAGCAGACGGGACTCGAGCTCCTACGAGCAGTACTTC
CDR3 protein: CASRRDSSSYEQYF

V gene: TRBV30
J gene: TRBJ1-1
clone size: few
D gene: NA
CDR3 DNA: TGTGCCTTCCGAGATTGGACTGAAGCTTTCTTT
CDR3 protein: CAFRDWTEAFF

V gene: TRBV7-8
J gene: TRBJ2-7
clone size: NA
D gene: NA
CDR3 DNA: TGTGCCAGCAGCTTAACGGCCTCAGGGGCGCGGTGGTCCGAGCAGTACTTC
CDR3 protein: CASSLTASGARWSEQYF

V gene: TRBV6-5
J gene: TRBJ2-3
clone size: NA
D gene: NA
CDR3 DNA: TGTGCCAGCAGTTACCAAGGGTCAAGAACAGATACGCAGTATTTT
CDR3 protein: CASSYQGSRTDTQYF

V gene: TRBV6-5
J gene: TRBJ1-2
clone size: few
D gene: TRBD1
CDR3 DNA: TGTGCCAGCAGTTACAACCGGACAGGGGGGGGATATGGCTACACCTTC
CDR3 protein: CASSYNRTGGGYGYTF

V gene: TRBV25-1
J gene: TRBJ2-6
clone size: NA
D gene: TRBD1
CDR3 DNA: TGTGCCAGCAGTGGGAGACAGGGTAAAGGATCTGGGGCCAACGTCCTGACTTTC
CDR3 protein: CASSGRQGKGSGANVLTF

V gene: TRBV30
J gene: TRBJ2-5
clone size: NA
D gene: NA
CDR3 DNA: TGTGTCTTAGTTGGCCAAGAGACCCAGTACTTC
CDR3 protein: CVLVGQETQYF

V gene: TRBV7-8
J gene: TRBJ1-5
clone size: NA
D gene: NA
CDR3 DNA: TGTGCCAGCAGCCCTACTGAGCAGCCCCAGCATTTT
CDR3 protein: CASSPTEQPQHF

V gene: TRBV2
J gene: TRBJ2-7
clone size: NA
D gene: NA
CDR3 DNA: TGTGCCAGCATCCCAGGGGTCAGCTCCTACGAGCAGTACTTC
CDR3 protein: CASIPGVSSYEQYF

V gene: TRBV7-6
J gene: TRBJ2-1
clone size: NA
D gene: NA
CDR3 DNA: TGTGCCAGCAGCTTAGGACCTCAGGTGGGGGATGAGCAGTTCTTC
CDR3 protein: CASSLGPQVGDEQFF

V gene: TRBV7-2
J gene: TRBJ2-1
clone size: NA
D gene: TRBD1
CDR3 DNA: TGTGCCAGCAGCTTAGATTCAGGGGGCACCTACAATGAGCAGTTCTTC
CDR3 protein: CASSLDSGGTYNEQFF

V gene: TRBV18
J gene: TRBJ1-3
clone size: NA
D gene: NA
CDR3 DNA: TGTGCCAGCTCACCCTCAGGGGACTCTGGAAACACCATATATTTT
CDR3 protein: CASSPSGDSGNTIYF

V gene: TRBV5-1
J gene: TRBJ2-5
clone size: few
D gene: NA
CDR3 DNA: TGCGCCAGCAGCTCATCGACAGTTCAAGAGACCCAGTACTTC
CDR3 protein: CASSSSTVQETQYF

V gene: TRBV7-6
J gene: TRBJ2-1
clone size: NA
D gene: NA
CDR3 DNA: TGTGCCAGCAGCGATAGTACCGATATCTACAATGAGCAGTTCTTC
CDR3 protein: CASSDSTDIYNEQFF

V gene: TRBV6-1
J gene: TRBJ2-1
clone size: NA
D gene: TRBD2
CDR3 DNA: TGTGCCAGCAGTGGACGACTAGCGGGAGGGCCGAGGAAGTCAAATGAGCAGTTCTTC
CDR3 protein: CASSGRLAGGPRKSNEQFF

V gene: TRBV10-1
J gene: TRBJ1-1
clone size: NA
D gene: TRBD1
CDR3 DNA: TGCGCCAGCAATCTAACGGGCGGCTACTGGACAGGGCGGGACACTGAAGCTTTCTTT
CDR3 protein: CASNLTGGYWTGRDTEAFF

V gene: TRBV7-3
J gene: TRBJ2-3
clone size: NA
D gene: NA
CDR3 DNA: TGTGCCAGCAGCTTTACAGGGAGCCGCCTTAGCACAGATACGCAGTATTTT
CDR3 protein: CASSFTGSRLSTDTQYF

V gene: TRBV5-6
J gene: TRBJ2-5
clone size: NA
D gene: TRBD2
CDR3 DNA: TGTGCCAGCAGCTTGTCGGGGGGGCGTTGGGAGACCCAGTACTTC
CDR3 protein: CASSLSGGRWETQYF

V gene: TRBV5-1
J gene: TRBJ1-2
clone size: few
D gene: NA
CDR3 DNA: TGCGCCAGCAGCCCCACGGTAGGGGGGGAAGTTGGCTACACCTTC
CDR3 protein: CASSPTVGGEVGYTF

V gene: TRBV6-5
J gene: TRBJ2-5
clone size: NA
D gene: NA
CDR3 DNA: TGTGCCAGCAGCTACCGGGGCAGGGGAGAGACCCAGTACTTC
CDR3 protein: CASSYRGRGETQYF

V gene: TRBV6-6
J gene: TRBJ1-5
clone size: NA
D gene: NA
CDR3 DNA: TGTGCCAGCAGTTATAGGGGTTCCAATCAGCCCCAGCATTTT
CDR3 protein: CASSYRGSNQPQHF

V gene: TRBV29-1
J gene: TRBJ1-3
clone size: NA
D gene: NA
CDR3 DNA: TGCAGCGTTGAAGATCCCAACCTCTCTGGAAACACCATATATTTT
CDR3 protein: CSVEDPNLSGNTIYF

V gene: TRBV10-2
J gene: TRBJ2-7
clone size: NA
D gene: TRBD1
CDR3 DNA: TGCGCCACCAGAGGAGGACAGGGCAATGGGGAGCAGTACTTC
CDR3 protein: CATRGGQGNGEQYF

V gene: TRBV2
J gene: TRBJ2-5
clone size: NA
D gene: NA
CDR3 DNA: TGTGCCAGCAGTGAGGAGGGTAGGGAACAAGAGACCCAGTACTTC
CDR3 protein: CASSEEGREQETQYF

V gene: TRBV6-1
J gene: TRBJ1-2
clone size: NA
D gene: NA
CDR3 DNA: TGTGCCAGCAGACTGGAAGGTTATGGCTACACCTTC
CDR3 protein: CASRLEGYGYTF

V gene: TRBV7-9
J gene: TRBJ1-1
clone size: NA
D gene: NA
CDR3 DNA: TGTGCCAGCAGCCCCGGCAGGCGTCGGACAGCTGAAGCTTTCTTT
CDR3 protein: CASSPGRRRTAEAFF

V gene: TRBV5-4
J gene: TRBJ2-5
clone size: NA
D gene: NA
CDR3 DNA: TGTGCCAGCAGCGGCGGGGACAGCCGAGAGACCCAGTACTTC
CDR3 protein: CASSGGDSRETQYF

V gene: TRBV7-6
J gene: TRBJ2-2
clone size: NA
D gene: TRBD2
CDR3 DNA: TGTGCCAGCAGCCTACTAGCGGGACGGAACACCGGGGAGCTGTTTTTT
CDR3 protein: CASSLLAGRNTGELFF

V gene: TRBV19
J gene: TRBJ1-1
clone size: NA
D gene: TRBD1
CDR3 DNA: TGTGCCACCGCTCTCGGGAACCAGGGGGCCGCTGAAGCTTTCTTT
CDR3 protein: CATALGNQGAAEAFF

V gene: TRBV5-8
J gene: TRBJ2-3
clone size: NA
D gene: TRBD2
CDR3 DNA: TGTGCCAGCAGCGATCTCGAGCGGGGGGGTAGATATACGCAGTATTTT
CDR3 protein: CASSDLERGGRYTQYF

V gene: TRBV6-1
J gene: TRBJ1-5
clone size: NA
D gene: NA
CDR3 DNA: TGTGCCAGCAGTGTCCGCCGCAATCAGCCCCAGCATTTT
CDR3 protein: CASSVRRNQPQHF

V gene: TRBV6-1
J gene: TRBJ1-2
clone size: NA
D gene: NA
CDR3 DNA: TGTGCCAGCTCCGAGCGGCGAGGCTATGGCTACACCTTC
CDR3 protein: CASSERRGYGYTF

V gene: TRBV5-1
J gene: TRBJ2-7
clone size: NA
D gene: NA
CDR3 DNA: TGCGCCAGCAGCTTGGACCGAGACTACGAGCAGTACTTC
CDR3 protein: CASSLDRDYEQYF

V gene: TRBV30
J gene: TRBJ1-3
clone size: few
D gene: NA
CDR3 DNA: TGTGCCTGGAGTCGCACGGATCGCTCTGGAAACACCATATATTTT
CDR3 protein: CAWSRTDRSGNTIYF

V gene: TRBV7-2
J gene: TRBJ1-1
clone size: NA
D gene: TRBD1
CDR3 DNA: TGTGCCAGCAGCCGACAGGGGGCGGGTTGGGGTAACACTGAAGCTTTCTTT
CDR3 protein: CASSRQGAGWGNTEAFF

V gene: TRBV7-8
J gene: TRBJ2-3
clone size: once
D gene: NA
CDR3 DNA: TGTGCCAGCAGCCCCCCCCGAGGGCCGGGATACACAGATACGCAGTATTTT
CDR3 protein: CASSPPRGPGYTDTQYF

V gene: TRBV7-2
J gene: TRBJ1-4
clone size: few
D gene: TRBD1
CDR3 DNA: TGTGCCAGCAGCCCCGGGACAGGGAATGTCGGAGGTGAAAAACTGTTTTTT
CDR3 protein: CASSPGTGNVGGEKLFF

V gene: TRBV27
J gene: TRBJ1-6
clone size: NA
D gene: NA
CDR3 DNA: TGTGCCAGCAGTTTTTGGAATTCACCCCTCCACTTT
CDR3 protein: CASSFWNSPLHF

V gene: TRBV29-1
J gene: TRBJ1-1
clone size: once
D gene: NA
CDR3 DNA: TGCAGCATAAGAGGTGCCGTGAACACTGAAGCTTTCTTT
CDR3 protein: CSIRGAVNTEAFF

V gene: TRBV11-2
J gene: TRBJ1-1
clone size: NA
D gene: TRBD1
CDR3 DNA: TGTGCCAGCAGCATACAGGGGAGGAACACTGAAGCTTTCTTT
CDR3 protein: CASSIQGRNTEAFF

V gene: TRBV11-2
J gene: TRBJ2-7
clone size: NA
D gene: NA
CDR3 DNA: TGTGCCAGCAGCCCGGAGGCGAGGTACAGGTACGAGCAGTACTTC
CDR3 protein: CASSPEARYRYEQYF

V gene: TRBV7-3
J gene: TRBJ1-5
clone size: NA
D gene: NA
CDR3 DNA: TGTGCCAGCAGCCCTGACTGGACAGGCAATCAGCCCCAGCATTTT
CDR3 protein: CASSPDWTGNQPQHF

V gene: TRBV5-6
J gene: TRBJ2-5
clone size: NA
D gene: TRBD2
CDR3 DNA: TGTGCCAGCAGCCTTCTAGCGGCACAAGAGACCCAGTACTTC
CDR3 protein: CASSLLAAQETQYF

V gene: TRBV10-3
J gene: TRBJ1-2
clone size: once
D gene: NA
CDR3 DNA: TGTGCCATCAGGCCCTTGGGAGGGGGGCTGGAAGGCTACACCTTC
CDR3 protein: CAIRPLGGGLEGYTF

V gene: TRBV4-3
J gene: TRBJ2-1
clone size: NA
D gene: TRBD2
CDR3 DNA: TGCGCCAGCAGCTGGCGACTAGCGGGTAATTACAATGAGCAGTTCTTC
CDR3 protein: CASSWRLAGNYNEQFF

V gene: TRBV11-2
J gene: TRBJ2-7
clone size: once
D gene: TRBD1
CDR3 DNA: TGTGCCAGCAGCTGGGCTGGACAGGGACGCGAGCAGTACTTC
CDR3 protein: CASSWAGQGREQYF

V gene: TRBV18
J gene: TRBJ2-6
clone size: NA
D gene: TRBD2
CDR3 DNA: TGTGCCAGCTCAGGACTAGCGGGCGCCCTCTCTGGGGCCAACGTCCTGACTTTC
CDR3 protein: CASSGLAGALSGANVLTF

V gene: TRBV27
J gene: TRBJ2-7
clone size: NA
D gene: NA
CDR3 DNA: TGTGCCAGCAGTCCGCAGTCGAATACCTACGAGCAGTACTTC
CDR3 protein: CASSPQSNTYEQYF

V gene: TRBV5-4
J gene: TRBJ2-3
clone size: NA
D gene: TRBD2
CDR3 DNA: TGTGCCAGCAGCCGGACTAGCGGGGTAACAGATACGCAGTATTTT
CDR3 protein: CASSRTSGVTDTQYF

V gene: TRBV12-5
J gene: TRBJ2-1
clone size: NA
D gene: TRBD2
CDR3 DNA: TGTGCTAGTGGTTTGGTGGCTAGCGGGGCCTACAATGAGCAGTTCTTC
CDR3 protein: CASGLVASGAYNEQFF